The subject of this entry is one T cell receptor beta chain. Its target is unknown. Stage II-IVA oral cavity squamous cell carcinoma was new and untreated by systemic or radiation therapy. This specimen comes from a study of neoadjuvant anti-PD-1 for oral cavity cancer. General observations from the study: Each response group had just three patients in TCR analyses.

This CDR3 region has 14 residues. V shed 4 bases, J shed 1 base, and the junction held 3 bases outside the gene matches. Germline-derived CDR1 and CDR2 are SNHLY and FYNNEI. The protocol was immunoSEQ multiplex PCR, while the TCRdb copy is restricted to in-frame clones and leaves out a portion. The sample consists of fewer than 90,000 clones, about four fifths of them appearing once. This clonotype was obtained from a person aged 40 to 85 with oral cavity squamous cell carcinoma. The sample in question was PBMCs, obtained before nivolumab (anti-PD-1) treatment. V is TRBV2 and J is TRBJ2-5; 7 nucleotides align to TRBD2. CDR3 amino acids: CASSVGEGQETQYF. For the CDR3, the DNA is TGTGCCAGCAGTGTGGGGGAGGGCCAAGAGACCCAGTACTTC.